The rows below give T cell receptor beta chains drawn from one sample of a study of cytotoxic CD8 clonotypes in ibrutinib-treated CLL. Clones were sequenced by immunoSEQ multiplex PCR, and TCRdb holds only the in-frame ones, with some missing. The sample shows under 300,000 clones, 70% to 80% of them seen only once. The input for sequencing was PBMCs, taken at disease progression, from a patient treated with ibrutinib. These receptors were collected from a human donor with chronic lymphocytic leukemia. The CDR3 runs from the conserved cysteine through the conserved F or W. A D gene is named only where the DNA matches it firmly. Rows give clone size only sometimes, using once, few, many, or a class for an expanded clone.

length: 12; size: -; J: TRBJ2-7; V: TRBV5-4; D: -; DNA: TGTGCCAGCAGCTTGAGGGGCTACGAGCAGTACTTC; CDR3: CASSLRGYEQYF
length: 13; size: -; J: TRBJ1-1; V: TRBV28; D: -; DNA: TGTGCCAGCAGAAGTACAGGGAGTACTGAAGCTTTCTTT; CDR3: CASRSTGSTEAFF
length: 13; size: few; J: TRBJ1-6; V: TRBV9; D: -; DNA: TGTGCCAGCAGCGGATTGGACGATTCACCCCTCCACTTT; CDR3: CASSGLDDSPLHF
length: 14; size: -; J: TRBJ1-1; V: TRBV5-1; D: -; DNA: TGCGCCAGCAGCTTGGAGCCGCCGGACACTGAAGCTTTCTTT; CDR3: CASSLEPPDTEAFF
length: 18; size: few; J: TRBJ2-2; V: TRBV2; D: -; DNA: TGTGCCAGCAGTGCAATCCTCCCGGTCTTCGCGAACACCGGGGAGCTGTTTTTT; CDR3: CASSAILPVFANTGELFF
length: 15; size: -; J: TRBJ2-3; V: TRBV7-9; D: -; DNA: TGTGCCAGCAGCTTGTCGGCGGTACCCACAGATACGCAGTATTTT; CDR3: CASSLSAVPTDTQYF
length: 13; size: -; J: TRBJ2-7; V: TRBV25-1; D: TRBD1; DNA: TGTGCCAGCAGTGAATGGACAGGGTACGAGCAGTACTTC; CDR3: CASSEWTGYEQYF
length: 15; size: -; J: TRBJ2-4; V: TRBV10-3; D: TRBD1; DNA: TGTGCCATCAGTGATATTTCTGGGACAGTTGACATTCAGTACTTC; CDR3: CAISDISGTVDIQYF
length: 13; size: few; J: TRBJ1-2; V: TRBV5-4; D: -; DNA: TGTGCCAGCAGCTTGGCCACAAAGGGTGGCTACACCTTC; CDR3: CASSLATKGGYTF
length: 15; size: -; J: TRBJ2-1; V: TRBV7-2; D: -; DNA: TGTGCCAGCAGCCCAAGTAGGACTCCATACAATGAGCAGTTCTTC; CDR3: CASSPSRTPYNEQFF
length: 13; size: once; J: TRBJ2-1; V: TRBV5-1; D: -; DNA: TGCGCCAGCAGCTTGGCGTCGGCCAATGAGCAGTTCTTC; CDR3: CASSLASANEQFF
length: 14; size: -; J: TRBJ2-1; V: TRBV18; D: -; DNA: TGTGCCAGCTCACCAATGGGCAAGAACAATGAGCAGTTCTTC; CDR3: CASSPMGKNNEQFF
length: 16; size: -; J: TRBJ2-1; V: TRBV11-2; D: -; DNA: TGTGCCAGCAGCCCCCATGCGGGTAGTGGAGTCAATGAGCAGTTCTTC; CDR3: CASSPHAGSGVNEQFF
length: 12; size: -; J: TRBJ2-2; V: TRBV29-1; D: TRBD1; DNA: TGCAGCGTTCCAGGGGGCGCCGGGGAGCTGTTTTTT; CDR3: CSVPGGAGELFF
length: 13; size: -; J: TRBJ1-1; V: TRBV19; D: -; DNA: TGTGCCAGTAGTATAGTTTTGGCCACTGAAGCTTTCTTT; CDR3: CASSIVLATEAFF
length: 15; size: -; J: TRBJ2-7; V: TRBV11-1; D: TRBD2; DNA: TGTGCCAGCAGCTTAGAGCGGGGGGGCGTCTACGAGCAGTACTTC; CDR3: CASSLERGGVYEQYF
length: 14; size: -; J: TRBJ2-1; V: TRBV11-2; D: -; DNA: TGTGCCAGCAGCAACCGGACCAGCTACAATGAGCAGTTCTTC; CDR3: CASSNRTSYNEQFF
length: 15; size: -; J: TRBJ1-1; V: TRBV29-1; D: -; DNA: TGCAGCGTTGAATTGCGGGTCTTCATGAACACTGAAGCTTTCTTT; CDR3: CSVELRVFMNTEAFF
length: 16; size: -; J: TRBJ1-5; V: TRBV7-2; D: -; DNA: TGTGCCAGCAGCCCCGGAGGTAGTTATAGCAATCAGCCCCAGCATTTT; CDR3: CASSPGGSYSNQPQHF
length: 12; size: once; J: TRBJ2-7; V: TRBV18; D: -; DNA: TGTGCCAGCTCACCGGAGGGGATTGAGCAGTACTTC; CDR3: CASSPEGIEQYF
length: 13; size: -; J: TRBJ1-4; V: TRBV4-1; D: -; DNA: TGCGCCAGCAGCCAAGTGGGAGATGAAAAACTGTTTTTT; CDR3: CASSQVGDEKLFF
length: 11; size: once; J: TRBJ1-2; V: TRBV5-1; D: -; DNA: TGCGCCACCTCCGTCGGGGATGGCTACACCTTC; CDR3: CATSVGDGYTF
length: 13; size: -; J: TRBJ1-1; V: TRBV6-1; D: -; DNA: TGTGCCAGCAGTGACCCTATGAACACTGAAGCTTTCTTT; CDR3: CASSDPMNTEAFF
length: 13; size: -; J: TRBJ1-5; V: TRBV6-6; D: TRBD1; DNA: TGTGCCAGCAATGACAGGGGGCATCAGCCCCAGCATTTT; CDR3: CASNDRGHQPQHF
length: 16; size: -; J: TRBJ1-2; V: TRBV4-1; D: -; DNA: TGCGCCAGCAGCCAGCCGGGACGGCGTTTCCCTAGTGGCTACACCTTC; CDR3: CASSQPGRRFPSGYTF
length: 14; size: -; J: TRBJ2-3; V: TRBV13; D: TRBD2; DNA: TGTGCCAGCAGCCCGTCGACTAGCGCAGATACGCAGTATTTT; CDR3: CASSPSTSADTQYF
length: 12; size: -; J: TRBJ2-7; V: TRBV18; D: TRBD1; DNA: TGTGCCAGCTCACCACAGGACAGGGCTCAGTACTTC; CDR3: CASSPQDRAQYF
length: 20; size: -; J: TRBJ2-5; V: TRBV18; D: -; DNA: TGTGCCAGCTCACCGTTCGACCTGCGGAGGGCTAACGCGGCCGGGGAGACCCAGTACTTC; CDR3: CASSPFDLRRANAAGETQYF
length: 13; size: -; J: TRBJ1-2; V: TRBV18; D: -; DNA: TGTGCCAGCTCACCAACAGATATGGGTGGCTACACCTTC; CDR3: CASSPTDMGGYTF